The present entry profiles one TCR beta chain with its context. Its cognate antigen is unknown. The ends were cut back, 0 bases at V and 4 bases at J, with 10 bases in the middle. CDR3 length: 15 residues. Germline CDR1 LNHDA, CDR2 SQIVND (reference sequence). TCRdb independently ran MiXCR on the reads; one entry per CDR3 protein. The sample includes about 700,000 distinct CDR3 sequences, roughly 30% of them seen just once. The sample belongs to a study of T cell repertoires in cytomegalovirus infection. About the study: Used in the study were CMV epitopes, some recently identified and HLA-C-restricted, others well-studied and HLA-B-restricted. Public TCR beta signatures were indicative of both CMV infection and a matching HLA type. Study-wide findings and caveats: Dominating the ex vivo response were TCR beta clonotypes that were CMV-specific and HLA-C-restricted. CMV carriers with the relevant HLA were identified by cumulative public TCR beta family frequency.

Sequenced here: cultured PBMCs, sampled from culture after CMV antigen stimulation. The rearrangement uses TRBV19 and TRBJ2-1; no clear D gene. This TCR derives from a human donor in good health (CMV status not recorded). Some clones in this sample may be carry-over from other donors' samples. Written as DNA, the CDR3 is TGTGCCAGTAGTATAGACGGTGGGAATTACAATGAGCAGTTCTTC. The encoded protein is CASSIDGGNYNEQFF.